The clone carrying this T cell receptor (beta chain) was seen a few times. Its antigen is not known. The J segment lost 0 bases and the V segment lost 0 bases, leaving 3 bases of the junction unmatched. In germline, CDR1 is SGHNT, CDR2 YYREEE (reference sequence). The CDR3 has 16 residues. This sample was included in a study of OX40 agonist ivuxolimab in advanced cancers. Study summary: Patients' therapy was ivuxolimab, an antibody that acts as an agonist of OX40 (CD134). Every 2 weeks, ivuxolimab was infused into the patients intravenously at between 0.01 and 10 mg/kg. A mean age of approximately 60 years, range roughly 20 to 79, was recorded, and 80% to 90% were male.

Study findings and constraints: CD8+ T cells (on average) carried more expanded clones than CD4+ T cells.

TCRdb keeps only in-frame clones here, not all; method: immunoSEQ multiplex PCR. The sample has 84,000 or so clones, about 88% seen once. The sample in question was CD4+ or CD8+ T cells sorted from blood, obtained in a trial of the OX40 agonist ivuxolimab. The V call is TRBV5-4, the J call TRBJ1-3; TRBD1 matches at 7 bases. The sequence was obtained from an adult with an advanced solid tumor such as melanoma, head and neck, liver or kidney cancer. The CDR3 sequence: CASSLGQGRSGNTIYF. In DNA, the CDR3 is TGTGCCAGCAGCTTGGGACAGGGTCGCTCTGGAAACACCATATATTTT. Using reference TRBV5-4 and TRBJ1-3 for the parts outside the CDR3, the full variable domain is ETGVTQSPTHLIKTRGQQVTLRCSSQSGHNTVSWYQQALGQGPQFIFQYYREEENGRGNFPPRFSGLQFPNYSSELNVNALELDDSALYLCASSLGQGRSGNTIYFGEGSWLTVV.